The present T cell receptor beta chain was sequenced within a study of low-dose radiotherapy and immunotherapy resistance in tumors. For the study at large: The patients were given nivolumab 240 mg every two weeks and ipilimumab 1 mg/kg every six weeks, through an intravenous route. Intravenous cyclophosphamide 200 mg/m2 was given every two weeks, one day before radiation and immunotherapy.

In this sample, this clonotype turned up many times. Germline trimming cut 4 bases from V and 10 bases from J; bases unmatched to any gene: 14. The CDR3 totals 16 residues. Time point given: before trial treatment. Advanced solid tumors without tumor-infiltrating lymphocytes were required for inclusion. Alpha- and beta-chain coverage of first-strand cDNA came from TRAV- and TRBV-specific primers. Using a constant-region primer together with a V-primer adapter, TCRs were subjected to roughly 18 PCR cycles of amplification. The isolated mRNA underwent amplification through in vitro transcription. TCRdb independently ran MiXCR on the reads; one entry per CDR3 protein. The top ten clones hold just over 5.5% of a sample with tens of thousands of distinct CDR3 sequences, almost 25% of them seen once.

The chain couples TRBV5-3 to TRBJ2-1, with 10 bases lining up with TRBD1. TRBV5-3 is known as an ORF, though its function is uncertain. The source of this sequence is a male donor with prostate cancer. The sample consisted of PBMCs, taken before treatment. CDR3 protein: CARSTRTGGAIGEQFF. DNA for the CDR3: TGTGCCAGAAGCACGCGGACAGGGGGAGCTATTGGGGAGCAGTTCTTC.